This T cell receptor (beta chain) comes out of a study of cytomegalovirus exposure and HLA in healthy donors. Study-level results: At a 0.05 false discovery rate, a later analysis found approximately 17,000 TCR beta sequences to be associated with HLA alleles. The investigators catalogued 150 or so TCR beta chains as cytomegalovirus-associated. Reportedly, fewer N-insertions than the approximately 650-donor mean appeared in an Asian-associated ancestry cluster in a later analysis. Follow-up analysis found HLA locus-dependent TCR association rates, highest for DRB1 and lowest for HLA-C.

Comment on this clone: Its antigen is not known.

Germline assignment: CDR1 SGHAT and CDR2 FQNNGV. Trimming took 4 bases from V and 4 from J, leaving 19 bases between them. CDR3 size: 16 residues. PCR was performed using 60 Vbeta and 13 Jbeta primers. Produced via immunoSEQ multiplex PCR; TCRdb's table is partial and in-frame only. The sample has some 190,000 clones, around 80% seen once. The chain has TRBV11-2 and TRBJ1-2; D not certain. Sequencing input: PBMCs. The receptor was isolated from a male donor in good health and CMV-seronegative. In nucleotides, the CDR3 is TGTGCCAGCAGCTCATCACAAGGCGGGGTGGCCTATGGCTACACCTTC. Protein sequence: CASSSSQGGVAYGYTF. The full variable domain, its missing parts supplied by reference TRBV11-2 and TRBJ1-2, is EAGVAQSPRYKIIEKRQSVAFWCNPISGHATLYWYQQILGQGPKLLIQFQNNGVVDDSQLPKDRFSAERLKGVDSTLKIQPAKLEDSAVYLCASSSSQGGVAYGYTFGSGTRLTVV.